Given below is one TCR beta chain in context. No cognate antigen has been identified for it. The input lacks base qualities; no much larger clone sits a single base away. These data come from a study of PD-1 blockade in classical Hodgkin lymphoma (dated by TCRdb to 2020 to 2021). With regard to the full study: Nivolumab dosing was 3 mg/kg intravenously every 2 weeks, continuing until either disease progression or unacceptable toxicity. The study used TCR beta sequencing and CyTOF to define a peripheral blood immune signature of response to PD-1 blockade in classical Hodgkin lymphoma.

General study outcomes and caveats: Trial patients achieving complete response had baseline diversity similar to newly diagnosed patients, whereas partial responders and progressors had significantly lower diversity. Baseline TCR diversity was reported as lower in newly diagnosed patients than in healthy donors, and lower still in relapsed/refractory patients. By C4D1, a significant rise was seen in CD4+ TCR diversity but not in CD8+ TCR diversity (p=0.0027 vs p=0.16), and the rise was most apparent among complete responders (p=0.02). The study covered only a single clinical trial cohort, and the causes of the repertoire differences, possibly disease activity or prior therapy, were still not defined. Lower diversity was seen in patients whose nivolumab began less than 1 year after ASCT, and these patients were left out of later analyses so that immune reconstitution would not confound the results.

The germline V gene sets CDR1 to SGHTA and CDR2 to FQGTGA. The CDR3 runs 14 amino acids, cysteine and phenylalanine included. Just CDR3 DNA is preserved here, 42 bases in frame from base 1. For this chain, trimming is 5 bases at the V end and 2 bases at the J end, and the number of junction bases without a gene match is 6. Genomic DNA was extracted with the Qiagen DNeasy kit from unsorted PBMCs and from negatively selected CD4+ and CD8+ fractions. Using primers that anneal to V and J segments, immunoSEQ multiplex PCR amplified the TCR beta CDR3 regions. A synthetic immune receptor repertoire was used to minimize amplification bias, and remaining bias was computationally removed after sequencing. The original methods were these. Repertoire diversity was quantified as the Shannon entropy index using custom Python scripts. Unsorted, CD4+ and CD8+ repertoires were examined separately, except in combined analyses, for which CD4+ and CD8+ sequences were merged in silico. Clonal expansion was defined as at least a 2-fold frequency increase after treatment relative to C1D1, with a pseudocount of 0.5 for undetected baseline clones. Singleton clones were defined as clones with 0 or 1 copy at C1D1, and non-singleton clones were defined as clones with 2 or more copies. Clones expanded in unsorted samples were annotated as CD4+, CD8+ or unknown by matching protein sequences in sorted samples from the same patient. Diversity changes from C1D1 to C4D1 were tested in paired samples using Wilcoxon tests. TCRdb limited this immuneACCESS table to in-frame rearrangements with V and J called. A share of clones is missing; checked studies link under half to unresolved V genes, and the rest is unexplained. The DNA was the basis for D and trimming; V, J and clone size are from that table. In this sample the table shows around 17,000 clones, about 61% of which occur a single time. The biggest ten clones account for around 7.6% of the sample.

The time point label on this specimen signifies: cycle 4 day 1 (C4D1), after 5 to 7 weeks of nivolumab. Every trial patient had relapsed following autologous stem cell transplantation, and prior brentuximab vedotin exposure was what differed among cohorts A, B and C. The trial cohort included 45 to 65 patients with relapsed/refractory classical Hodgkin lymphoma, and each patient had a best overall response of complete response, partial response or progressive disease. Single-agent nivolumab was administered to trial patients in the multi-cohort phase II CheckMate 205 trial. Best overall response was determined by an independent review committee according to the 2007 International Working Group response criteria. Trial PBMCs were obtained immediately prior to nivolumab initiation (C1D1) and on therapy at cycle 2 day 1 and cycle 4 day 1. Peripheral blood was collected in 8 mL Vacutainer Cell Preparation Tubes, from which PBMCs were isolated by centrifugation and then cryopreserved.

This TCR was sampled from a human donor with classical Hodgkin lymphoma. In this chain, TRBV7-3 is recombined with TRBJ2-7, with TRBD1 matching 7 junction bases. The specimen was peripheral blood mononuclear cells (PBMCs), collected before the fourth cycle of nivolumab. This receptor carries the CDR3 CASSGRQGPYEQYF. The DNA is as follows: TGTGCCAGCAGCGGCCGACAGGGACCCTACGAGCAGTACTTC.